This entry lists 10 T cell receptor beta chains sequenced from one sample in a study of blood T cell repertoires in COVID-19. Generated by immunoSEQ multiplex PCR, the TCRdb table keeps only in-frame clones and is missing some. The sample lists some 46,000 clones, approximately 80% occurring once. The sample consisted of peripheral blood. Receptors originate from a woman aged 55-69 years with acute or convalescent COVID-19.

This chain links TRBV15 with TRBJ1-2, with 9 bases aligning to TRBD1. Germline-derived CDR1 and CDR2 are LNHNV and YYDKDF (reference sequence). The CDR3 consists of 14 residues. After removal of 5 bases from V and 7 bases from J, the junction contained 8 bases not matched to a gene. CDR3 amino acids: CATSGSDRGGGYTF. The CDR3 nucleotides read TGTGCCACCAGCGGTTCGGACAGGGGTGGTGGCTACACCTTC.

The rearrangement joins TRBV29-1 to TRBJ2-3, with 7 bases that match TRBD1. J was trimmed by 2 bases and V by 5 bases; bases with no gene match: 4. The CDR3 length is 13 residues. The germline CDR1 and CDR2 sequences are SQVTM and ANQGSEA. CDR3 sequence: CSVSGQDTDTQYF. The CDR3 DNA sequence: TGCAGCGTTTCCGGACAGGACACAGATACGCAGTATTTT.

The chain recombines TRBV30 with TRBJ1-2; 8 bases are shared with TRBD1. The ends lost 0 bases at V and 3 bases at J; junction bases unmatched: 3. The length of the CDR3 is 14 residues. Germline V gives CDR1 GTSNPN, CDR2 SVGIG (reference sequence). The CDR3 coding sequence is TGTGCCTGGAGTGTAATGACAGGGGACTATGGCTACACCTTC. Translation gives CAWSVMTGDYGYTF.

This clone was seen a few times. The chain links TRBV11-2 to TRBJ1-1; D is uncertain. V shed 0 bases and J shed 1 base, with 9 bases lying between them. This CDR3 is 15 amino acids long. Germline V gene lookup returns CDR1 SGHAT and CDR2 FQNNGV. This chain's CDR3 is CASSLDHAGNTEAFF. In nucleotides, the CDR3 is TGTGCCAGCAGCTTAGATCACGCAGGGAACACTGAAGCTTTCTTT.

The chain joins TRBV24-1 to TRBJ2-1; 7 positions agree with TRBD2. CDR3 length: 16 amino acids. CDR1 is KGHDR and CDR2 is SFDVKD in the germline V gene. Trimming removed 2 bases from V and 4 bases from J; junction bases left unmatched: 7. CDR3 residues: CATSDSLQGGYNEQFF. CDR3 in DNA: TGTGCCACCAGTGATTCTCTTCAGGGAGGGTACAATGAGCAGTTCTTC.

CDR3 nucleotide sequence: TGTGCCAGCAGCCCATACCCGGGTGGCTACACCTTC. Translating it yields CASSPYPGGYTF. The J gene is TRBJ1-2, the V gene TRBV6-5; D call uncertain. Germline CDR1 is MNHEY and CDR2 is SVGAGI. V gave up 6 bases and J gave up 7 bases, with 12 bases separating them. The CDR3 length is 12 residues.

This clone was picked up one time. This CDR3 is CATSDDSATFDEQFF. The CDR3 bases are TGTGCCACCAGCGACGACTCCGCCACCTTCGATGAGCAGTTCTTC. The J gene is TRBJ2-1, the V gene TRBV15; no firm D call. The CDR3 length is 15 residues. Germline V gene lookup returns CDR1 LNHNV and CDR2 YYDKDF (reference sequence). Trimming stripped 5 bases from V and 8 bases from J, with 19 bases between. The variable domain in full, with the rest retrieved from reference TRBV15 and TRBJ2-1, is DAMVIQNPRYQVTQFGKPVTLSCSQTLNHNVMYWYQQKSSQAPKLLFHYYDKDFNNEADTPDNFQSRRPNTSFCFLDIRSPGLGDTAMYLCATSDDSATFDEQFFGPGTRLTVL.

This chain links TRBV5-1 with TRBJ2-1, with D perhaps TRBD1 (6 bases). V lost 1 base, J lost 5 bases, and 13 bases lay in between. Germline-derived CDR1 and CDR2 are SGHRS and YFSETQ. The CDR3 length is 15 residues. The CDR3 loop is CASSLTVGQNNEQFF. In DNA form, the CDR3 reads TGCGCCAGCAGCTTGACGGTAGGACAGAACAATGAGCAGTTCTTC.

The rearrangement uses TRBV7-9 and TRBJ1-2, with TRBD1 as a possible D gene (5 bases). CDR1 and CDR2 (germline): SEHNR, FQNEAQ (reference sequence). The CDR3 length is 13 residues. V was trimmed by 4 bases and J by 7 bases, leaving 13 bases between them. DNA of the CDR3: TGTGCCAGCAGCTCCCGGGACTTAGTTGGCTACACCTTC. It codes for CASSSRDLVGYTF.

This chain links TRBV19 with TRBJ1-6, with TRBD1 matching over 8 bases. The length of the CDR3 is 15 residues. Losses at the gene ends were 3 bases for V and 9 bases for J; bases not matched to a gene: 7. The germline CDR1 and CDR2 sequences are LNHDA and SQIVND (reference sequence). DNA for the CDR3: TGTGCCAGTAGTATCCGACAGGGGCAAGGTTCACCCCTCCACTTT. This translates into CASSIRQGQGSPLHF.